These 19 T cell receptor beta chains came from one sample sequenced in a study of T cells in Graves' hyperthyroidism and ophthalmopathy. Amplification of TCR beta CDR3 regions used RNA as the template. Carried out on the TCR CDR3, a first-round RT-PCR used the HTBI primer set. MiXCR, applied by TCRdb to the multiplex PCR reads, yields one record per CDR3 protein. This table has more than 300,000 distinct CDR3 sequences, around 14% appearing once. The sample was blood. The source is a woman under 30 with Graves' hyperthyroidism.

This clonotype was seen only a few times. The V and J genes are TRBV20-1 and TRBJ1-6; D unresolved. The V gene lost 0 bases and the J gene lost 4 bases, with 7 bases spanning the gap. This CDR3 is 14 amino acids long. Looked up from germline, CDR1 is DFQATT and CDR2 is SNEGSKA (reference sequence). This chain's CDR3 is CSARENLYNSPLHF. The CDR3 DNA sequence: TGCAGTGCTAGAGAAAATCTATATAATTCACCCCTCCACTTT.

The rearrangement links TRBV27 to TRBJ1-3; D ambiguous. Trimming stripped 4 bases from V and 3 bases from J, with 7 bases between. The CDR3 spans 13 residues. In germline, CDR1 is MNHEY, CDR2 SMNVEV (reference sequence). The CDR3 region is CASSSQFGNTIYF. In nucleotides, the CDR3 is TGTGCCAGCAGTTCCCAATTTGGAAACACCATATATTTT.

The rearrangement links TRBV19 to TRBJ2-1; no definite D call. There are 14 residues in the CDR3. From germline, CDR1 is LNHDA and CDR2 SQIVND (reference sequence). V was cut by 4 bases and J by 9 bases, with 16 bases left in between. CDR3 sequence (DNA): TGTGCCAGTAGTAATAGGGCCCAAAGGACTGAGCAGTTCTTC. This codes for CASSNRAQRTEQFF.

This clonotype was seen many times. V usage is TRBV3-1 and J usage is TRBJ2-2, with D maybe TRBD2 (6 bases). The V end was cut by 0 bases, the J end by 4 bases, with 15 bases between. CDR1 and CDR2 (germline): LGHDT, YNNKEL (reference sequence). The CDR3 consists of 17 residues. The DNA of the CDR3 is TGTGCCAGCAGCCAAGAGGGAATGGGGCGGGGCACCGGGGAGCTGTTTTTT. Amino acids: CASSQEGMGRGTGELFF.

This clonotype has a handful of counts. The V and J genes are TRBV19 and TRBJ1-4; no firm D call. The CDR3 sequence is 14 residues long. Germline V lookup: CDR1 LNHDA, CDR2 SQIVND (reference sequence). With 6 bases removed from V and 0 bases from J, the gap between germline ends came to 8 bases. CDR3 amino acids: CASRSTATNEKLFF. The CDR3 nucleotides are TGTGCCAGTAGATCGACTGCAACTAATGAAAAACTGTTTTTT.

The V and J genes are TRBV9 and TRBJ2-1; 8 positions agree with TRBD2. Trimming at V came to 1 base and at J to 2 bases, leaving 8 bases not matched to a gene. This CDR3 is 17 amino acids long. Germline V lookup: CDR1 SGDLS, CDR2 YYNGEE. The CDR3 sequence: CASSVTGSGGPYNEQFF. CDR3 DNA: TGTGCCAGCAGCGTAACTGGCAGCGGGGGCCCCTACAATGAGCAGTTCTTC.

This clonotype was seen a few times. The chain joins TRBV2 to TRBJ1-3; no clear D gene. This CDR3 comprises 15 residues. The V gene's germline CDR1 is SNHLY and CDR2 FYNNEI. V lost 6 bases and J 0 bases, leaving 12 bases between the germline ends. CDR3 region: CASSGGGVSGNTIYF. The CDR3 coding sequence is TGTGCCAGCAGCGGAGGAGGCGTCTCTGGAAACACCATATATTTT.

This clonotype was seen ten or more times. V usage is TRBV20-1 and J usage is TRBJ2-2; the D gene is possibly TRBD1 (5 bases). Trimming shortened V by 6 bases and J by 3 bases, and 14 bases separated the two germline ends. CDR1 is DFQATT, CDR2 SNEGSKA, per germline (reference sequence). The CDR3 contains 14 residues. CDR3 sequence (DNA): TGCAGTGCGAGTGGGCAGGGATACACCGGGGAGCTGTTTTTT. Residues: CSASGQGYTGELFF.

V gene TRBV11-2 combines with J gene TRBJ1-6, with D perhaps matching TRBD1 (5 bases). CDR3 size: 15 residues. Looked up from germline, CDR1 is SGHAT and CDR2 is FQNNGV. Trimming removed 6 bases at V and 9 bases at J, with 18 bases between. In DNA form, the CDR3 reads TGTGCCAGCAGAAGACCGGGACGATCCCTTTCACCCCTCCACTTT. It codes for CASRRPGRSLSPLHF.

The chain combines TRBV2 with TRBJ2-1; 13 positions match TRBD2. The germline CDR1 and CDR2 sequences are SNHLY and FYNNEI. With 5 bases clipped from V and 1 base from J, the junction kept 8 bases outside the gene matches. The length of the CDR3 is 18 residues. As DNA, the CDR3 is TGTGCCAGCAGTCCACAGACTAGCGGGAGGACTTCCTACAATGAGCAGTTCTTC. This encodes CASSPQTSGRTSYNEQFF.

In its sample, this clonotype was seen many times. This rearrangement joins TRBV28 to TRBJ2-1, with D possibly being TRBD2 (5 bases). CDR1 and CDR2 from the germline V gene are MDHEN and SYDVKM. The ends were cut back, 6 bases at V and 0 bases at J, with 12 bases in the middle. The CDR3 covers 15 residues. This CDR3 is CASRKSGSSYNEQFF. Written as DNA, the CDR3 is TGTGCCAGCAGGAAAAGCGGAAGCTCCTACAATGAGCAGTTCTTC.

The chain links TRBV25-1 to TRBJ2-2, with TRBD1 matching over 10 bases. V shed 6 bases, J shed 9 bases, and the junction held 10 bases outside the gene matches. CDR1 is MGHDK and CDR2 is SYGVNS in the germline V gene. The CDR3 runs 15 residues. DNA for the CDR3: TGTGCCAGCAGGGGGGGGACAGGGGAGTCCTGGGAGCTGTTTTTT. This sequence encodes CASRGGTGESWELFF. Full variable domain (remainder filled in from reference TRBV25-1 and TRBJ2-2): EADIYQTPRYLVIGTGKKITLECSQTMGHDKMYWYQQDPGMELHLIHYSYGVNSTEKGDLSSESTVSRIRTEHFPLTLESARPSHTSQYLCASRGGTGESWELFFGEGSRLTVL.

This clonotype has at least ten counts. The chain carries TRBV6-1 and TRBJ1-1; no firm D call. This CDR3 is built from 12 residues. V lost 8 bases and J 3 bases, leaving 10 bases between the germline ends. CDR1 is MNHNS, CDR2 SASEGT, per germline. CDR3 in DNA: TGTGCCAGCGTAGGCCCCGACACTGAAGCTTTCTTT. Translated: CASVGPDTEAFF.

This chain connects TRBV19 to TRBJ2-3, with 15 nucleotides matching TRBD2. Germline assignment: CDR1 LNHDA and CDR2 SQIVND (reference sequence). This CDR3 contains 16 residues. Trimming removed 4 bases from V and 6 bases from J; junction bases left unmatched: 5. CDR3 coding DNA: TGTGCCAGTAGTAAATCCGGGACTAGCGGGGGGGATACGCAGTATTTT. Protein: CASSKSGTSGGDTQYF.

The chain couples TRBV12-3 or TRBV12-4 to TRBJ2-1; TRBD2 aligns across 15 bases. V trimming: 10 bases; J trimming: 7 bases; junction bases outside the gene matches: 8. The CDR3 is 15 residues long. CDR3 protein: CATGLAGGPWNEQFF. The CDR3 DNA is TGTGCCACAGGACTAGCGGGAGGGCCGTGGAATGAGCAGTTCTTC.

This clonotype appeared many times. This sequence joins TRBV28 and TRBJ1-2; 7 bases align to TRBD1. CDR3 length equals 13 residues. The ends lost 11 bases at V and 3 bases at J; junction bases unmatched: 9. In germline, CDR1 is MDHEN, CDR2 SYDVKM. CDR3 sequence (DNA): TGTGCCGCGAGCAGGGGGTTATACTATGGCTACACCTTC. It yields the protein CAASRGLYYGYTF.

This clonotype was seen repeatedly, ten times or more. An end of the junction differs from the germline gene, which may be a read error. The chain couples TRBV9 to TRBJ1-1, with D maybe TRBD1 (6 bases). Germline assignment: CDR1 SGDLS and CDR2 YYNGEE. The CDR3 is 15 amino acids. The DNA of the CDR3 is TGTGCCAGCAGCGCTAAACAGGGCGTGAACGCTGAAGCTTTCTTT. Encoded protein: CASSAKQGVNAEAFF.

V gene TRBV12-3 or TRBV12-4 combines with J gene TRBJ2-3; 10 nucleotides agree with TRBD2. V shed 1 base, J shed 14 bases, and the junction held 6 bases outside the gene matches. The CDR3 is 13 amino acids. CDR3 nucleotides: TGTGCCAGCAGTTTAGGCCTAGCGGGAGTTTGGTATTTT. Translation: CASSLGLAGVWYF.

The chain uses TRBV20-1 and TRBJ1-6, with D unresolved. Trimming removed 3 bases from V and 8 bases from J, with 14 bases in between. Germline CDR1 DFQATT, CDR2 SNEGSKA (reference sequence). The CDR3 runs 14 residues. CDR3 region: CSARALQYDSPLHF. CDR3 bases: TGCAGTGCTAGGGCGTTACAATATGATTCACCCCTCCACTTT.